This T cell receptor beta chain was sequenced during a study of T-cell reconstitution after alpha-beta-depleted transplantation in children. General study results and limits: There were some patients whose high TCRbeta diversity at day 60 came from surviving recipient T cells and thymic progenitors. Newly produced T cells mostly accounted for T-cell counts and diversity one year post-transplant.

Preparation of the TCRbeta library involved a method that used unique molecular identifiers. TCRdb re-analysed the PCR reads in MiXCR, keeping a single row per CDR3 protein. The table includes 300,000 or so distinct CDR3 sequences, roughly 25% detected once. Trimming took off 4 bases at V and 3 bases at J, with 16 bases between the two ends. The CDR3 loop spans 15 amino acids. Germline V gene lookup returns CDR1 SGHRS and CDR2 YFSETQ. This clonotype was detected a few times. Its antigen remains unknown. This sequence originates from a male patient under 18 who had a stem cell transplant for acute lymphoblastic leukemia, so the T cells may come from the graft donor. The source was PBMCs, mostly from graft donor cells, collected 180 days after TCRalphabeta/CD19-depleted stem cell transplant. This chain uses TRBV5-1 with TRBJ1-2; D is uncertain. The CDR3 spells CASSGISLKDYGYTF. The DNA for the CDR3 is TGCGCCAGCAGCGGTATCAGTTTAAAAGACTATGGCTACACCTTC.